These 6 T cell receptor beta chains were sequenced from one sample in a study. TCRdb independently ran MiXCR on the 5' RACE reads; one entry per CDR3 protein. This sample has around 6,800 distinct CDR3 sequences, with around 70% found just once. Treg sorting used a CD4+CD25+CD127-/low gate. Sequenced input: tumor-infiltrating Tregs sorted from the breast tumor. These receptor sequences come from a female donor with breast cancer.

The chain employs TRBV9 and TRBJ1-2; no definite D call. V was cut by 0 bases and J by 4 bases, with 13 bases left in between. This CDR3 region has 15 residues. Germline V lookup: CDR1 SGDLS, CDR2 YYNGEE. The CDR3 sequence is CASSVDSSVRYGYTF. DNA for the CDR3: TGTGCCAGCAGCGTAGACTCGTCCGTCCGCTATGGCTACACCTTC.

In regard to this clonotype: Compared with germline, one end of the junction differs, possibly owing to a read error. The J gene is TRBJ1-1, the V gene TRBV6-1; tentative D call: TRBD1 (5 bases). The CDR3 runs to 13 residues. CDR1 MNHNS and CDR2 SASEGT come from the germline V gene. This CDR3 reads CVSSDSRDTEAFF. CDR3 DNA: TGTGTCAGCAGTGACAGCAGGGACACTGAAGCTTTCTTT.

The chain employs TRBV27 and TRBJ2-3; 12 bases line up with TRBD2. This CDR3 has 16 amino acids. After removal of 5 bases from V and 2 bases from J, the junction contained 5 bases not matched to a gene. Per germline, CDR1 MNHEY and CDR2 SMNVEV (reference sequence). The CDR3 sequence: CASSQLAGGFTDTQYF. CDR3 DNA sequence: TGTGCCAGCAGTCAACTAGCGGGAGGCTTCACAGATACGCAGTATTTT.

In its sample, this clonotype was seen once. CDR3 region: CASNSPGVLYEQYF. In DNA, the CDR3 is TGTGCCAGCAATTCCCCGGGGGTCCTCTACGAGCAGTACTTC. The chain recombines TRBV12-3 or TRBV12-4 with TRBJ2-7; the D gene is possibly TRBD2 (6 bases). This CDR3 has 14 residues. V was clipped by 7 bases and J by 3 bases, with 16 bases between them.

The gene calls are TRBV5-1 and TRBJ1-2; D gene ambiguous. The CDR3 is 13 residues long. The germline V and J ends were trimmed by 0 bases and 5 bases, with 8 bases remaining between them. Germline CDR1 reads SGHRS; CDR2 reads YFSETQ. CDR3 nucleotide sequence: TGCGCCAGCAGCTTGGAACGGTATTATGGCTACACCTTC. It is translated as CASSLERYYGYTF.

The CDR3 DNA is TGCAGTGCTAGAGATCGGGGGGGTTTGTACTTC. Protein product: CSARDRGGLYF. V gene TRBV20-1 combines with J gene TRBJ2-7; 8 nucleotides agree with TRBD2. The CDR3 spans 11 residues. V shed 0 bases and J 12 bases; nucleotides not matched to a gene: 4. Germline CDR1 reads DFQATT; CDR2 reads SNEGSKA (reference sequence).